This TCR beta chain emerged from a study of T cell responses to AZD1222 COVID-19 vaccine. Study findings and constraints: Just a handful of AZD1222 recipients tested seropositive at baseline. Mostly white British, mostly female donors; authors suggested clonal diversity may be underestimated. In all cases, repertoires were sampled only after the peak T cell response. A reported finding is that nearly half of spike-specific TCRs target unmutated variant regions.

Measured with immunoSEQ multiplex PCR; TCRdb has only the in-frame clones, and not every one. Among about 120,000 clones listed, 80% to 95% were seen once. Concerning this clone itself: The antigen remains undetermined.

The V gene lost 9 bases and the J gene lost 2 bases, with 14 bases spanning the gap. The CDR3 covers 13 residues. Germline-derived CDR1 and CDR2 are SGHDT and YYEEEE. The source was peripheral blood, collected 28 days after the second dose of the MenACWY control vaccine. The chain couples TRBV5-6 to TRBJ1-2; D perhaps matches TRBD1 (6 bases). The clonotype originates from an adult who received the MenACWY meningococcal vaccine as a control. CDR3 sequence (DNA): TGTGCCACCCGGACAACAGGGAACTATGGCTACACCTTC. Encoded protein: CATRTTGNYGYTF.